What follows are 32 T cell receptor beta chains derived from one specimen sequenced in a study of cytomegalovirus exposure and HLA in healthy donors. The PCR made use of 60 Vbeta and 13 Jbeta primers. The assay was immunoSEQ multiplex PCR, and TCRdb's table has in-frame clones only and misses some. Among more than 85,000 clones, approximately 68% were seen once, and the ten largest hold 4% to 5.5%. Sequences were obtained from PBMCs. The source is a woman aged 18-29 years in good health and CMV-seropositive.

A few counts support this clone. Other nucleotide sequences in the sample specify the same CDR3. The V and J genes are TRBV5-6 and TRBJ2-7, with 8 bases that match TRBD2. Germline CDR1 SGHDT, CDR2 YYEEEE. V was pared by 3 bases and J by 2 bases, with 4 bases of the junction left unmatched. This CDR3 has 14 residues. The CDR3 region is CASSSVAGPYEQYF. The CDR3 DNA reads TGTGCCAGCAGCTCGGTAGCGGGACCCTACGAGCAGTACTTC.

Only a few counts were recorded for this clone. The V gene is TRBV7-3, the J gene TRBJ2-5; weak D call: TRBD1 (5 bases). V lost 5 bases and J lost 1, with 8 bases in between. Germline-derived CDR1 and CDR2 are SGHTA and FQGTGA. The CDR3 runs to 13 residues. CDR3 region: CASSTQAQETQYF. DNA for the CDR3: TGTGCCAGCAGCACACAGGCCCAAGAGACCCAGTACTTC.

CDR3 amino acids: CASSLKRGSRNDSEQFF. The CDR3 region has the DNA TGTGCCAGCAGCTTAAAAAGGGGTTCGAGAAACGATAGTGAGCAGTTCTTC. This sequence joins TRBV7-9 and TRBJ2-1; D is perhaps TRBD1 (5 bases). Germline V CDR1 and CDR2: SEHNR, FQNEAQ (reference sequence). This CDR3 is built from 17 residues. V was shortened by 2 bases and J by 9 bases, with 23 bases between the two germline ends.

V usage is TRBV7-2 and J usage is TRBJ2-3; 7 nucleotides line up with TRBD1. This CDR3 is 16 amino acids long. V shed 5 bases, J shed 0 bases, and the junction held 8 bases outside the gene matches. The germline V gene has CDR1 SGHTA and CDR2 FQGNSA. The CDR3 is CASSIYGTASTDTQYF. Written as DNA, the CDR3 is TGTGCCAGCAGCATCTACGGGACAGCTAGCACAGATACGCAGTATTTT.

The rearrangement uses TRBV4-1 and TRBJ2-3; 7 bases fit TRBD2. Trimming took 2 bases from V and 7 from J; bases not matched to a gene: 12. Germline V lookup: CDR1 MGHRA, CDR2 YSYEKL. There are 16 residues in the CDR3. The CDR3 loop reads CASSQPNREAFYTQYF. The CDR3 region has the DNA TGCGCCAGCAGCCAACCTAACCGGGAGGCCTTTTATACGCAGTATTTT.

This sequence joins TRBV6-5 and TRBJ2-6; tentatively, D is TRBD1 (6 bases). This CDR3 region has 16 residues. The germline V gene has CDR1 MNHEY and CDR2 SVGAGI. V was pared by 2 bases and J by 4 bases, with 12 bases between. The CDR3 spells CASSYRPGTGANVLTF. The CDR3 DNA follows: TGTGCCAGCAGTTACAGGCCCGGGACAGGGGCCAACGTCCTGACTTTC.

The V gene is TRBV28, the J gene TRBJ2-3; D not certain. The CDR3 is made up of 16 amino acids. Between the trimmed V and J ends, which lost 5 bases and 2 bases, there was a span of 17 bases. Germline lookup yields CDR1 MDHEN and CDR2 SYDVKM. Here the CDR3 DNA reads TGTGCCAGCAGTCCCTCATCCAGTACCCTCACAGATACGCAGTATTTT. This sequence encodes CASSPSSSTLTDTQYF. The whole variable domain, filled in from reference TRBV28 and TRBJ2-3, reads DVKVTQSSRYLVKRTGEKVFLECVQDMDHENMFWYRQDPGLGLRLIYFSYDVKMKEKGDIPEGYSVSREKKERFSLILESASTNQTSMYLCASSPSSSTLTDTQYFGPGTRLTVL.

CDR3 sequence: CASSASRDRVTDTQYF. The CDR3 DNA reads as TGTGCCAGCAGCGCCTCCCGGGACAGGGTAACAGATACGCAGTATTTT. The chain combines TRBV7-9 with TRBJ2-3, with 9 bases aligning to TRBD1. CDR3 length: 16 amino acids. Germline CDR1 reads SEHNR; CDR2 reads FQNEAQ (reference sequence). V was clipped by 5 bases and J by 3 bases; unmatched bases: 9.

This sequence joins TRBV10-3 and TRBJ2-1; 7 bases align to TRBD2. Germline V gives CDR1 ENHRY, CDR2 SYGVKD. This CDR3 is built from 13 residues. Unmatched junction bases numbered 7, after V lost 9 bases and J lost 5 bases. CDR3 DNA: TGTGCCATGGGGACTATCCTGGACAATGAGCAGTTCTTC. It translates to CAMGTILDNEQFF.

The rearrangement joins TRBV28 to TRBJ2-7; 11 bases map to TRBD2. With 10 bases clipped from V and 5 bases from J, the junction kept 13 bases outside the gene matches. This CDR3 contains 15 residues. Germline CDR1 reads MDHEN; CDR2 reads SYDVKM. The CDR3 coding sequence is TGTGCCACAAAATCACTAGCGGGAGTGTTCAACGAGCAGTACTTC. Translating gives CATKSLAGVFNEQYF.

This chain uses TRBV6-5 with TRBJ2-3, with D possibly TRBD1 on 6 matching bases. V lost 0 bases to trimming and J lost 4 bases, with 11 bases between them. In germline, CDR1 is MNHEY, CDR2 SVGAGI. This CDR3 is built from 15 residues. The CDR3 is CASSYSRDTPDTQYF. The CDR3 bases are TGTGCCAGCAGTTACTCCCGGGACACCCCAGATACGCAGTATTTT.

The rearrangement uses TRBV28 and TRBJ1-1; maybe TRBD1 (5 bases). V was clipped by 8 bases and J by 3 bases, with 16 bases between them. The CDR3 runs 14 residues. From germline, CDR1 is MDHEN and CDR2 SYDVKM. This chain's CDR3 is CASRAPQGYTEAFF. CDR3 sequence (DNA): TGTGCCAGCCGAGCCCCTCAGGGATACACTGAAGCTTTCTTT.

The chain links TRBV6-5 to TRBJ2-7, with 9 bases matching TRBD1. Per the germline V gene, CDR1 is MNHEY and CDR2 is SVGAGI. The V gene end was trimmed by 5 bases and the J gene end by 3 bases; junction bases not matched to a gene: 5. The CDR3 length is 14 residues. The CDR3 reads CASSRGQGSYEQYF. In nucleotides, the CDR3 is TGTGCCAGCAGTAGGGGACAGGGAAGCTACGAGCAGTACTTC.

The genes are TRBV5-1 and TRBJ2-7; TRBD1 aligns across 10 bases. The CDR3 has 14 residues. Germline lookup yields CDR1 SGHRS and CDR2 YFSETQ. V gave up 5 bases and J gave up 6 bases; unmatched junction bases: 8. The CDR3 region has the DNA TGCGCCAGCAGTCTTAGGACAGGGGGTAGCGAGCAGTACTTC. Residues: CASSLRTGGSEQYF.

In this sample, this clone turned up once. The chain couples TRBV7-9 to TRBJ1-1; 10 bases map to TRBD1. CDR1 and CDR2 (germline): SEHNR, FQNEAQ (reference sequence). The J segment lost 0 bases and the V segment lost 5 bases, leaving 12 bases of the junction unmatched. CDR3 length: 18 amino acids. DNA for the CDR3: TGTGCCAGCAGCGGATCCCGGGACAGGGGCGACTTGAACACTGAAGCTTTCTTT. It yields the protein CASSGSRDRGDLNTEAFF. The full variable domain, its missing parts supplied by reference TRBV7-9 and TRBJ1-1, is DTGVSQNPRHKITKRGQNVTFRCDPISEHNRLYWYRQTLGQGPEFLTYFQNEAQLEKSRLLSDRFSAERPKGSFSTLEIQRTEQGDSAMYLCASSGSRDRGDLNTEAFFGQGTRLTVV.

Only a few counts were recorded for this clone. V gene TRBV10-3 combines with J gene TRBJ2-6; D is ambiguous. Germline CDR1 is ENHRY and CDR2 is SYGVKD. The CDR3 consists of 15 residues. The ends were cut back, 6 bases at V and 0 bases at J, with 9 bases in the middle. In nucleotides, the CDR3 is TGTGCCATCAGCAACCTCAGCTCTGGGGCCAACGTCCTGACTTTC. This gives the protein CAISNLSSGANVLTF.

V usage is TRBV15 and J usage is TRBJ1-4; 7 bases are a match to TRBD1. Germline lookup yields CDR1 LNHNV and CDR2 YYDKDF (reference sequence). The junction had 5 bases not matched to a gene; V was cut back by 3 bases and J by 1 base. CDR3 length: 16 residues. CDR3 sequence (DNA): TGTGCCACCAGCAGCGGGCGACAGGGAACTAATGAAAAACTGTTTTTT. As protein: CATSSGRQGTNEKLFF.

This clone was found once. The rearrangement uses TRBV19 and TRBJ2-3; tentative D call: TRBD2 (6 bases). The germline V gene encodes CDR1 LNHDA and CDR2 SQIVND (reference sequence). There are 13 residues in the CDR3. Trimming removed 7 bases at V and 0 bases at J, with 8 bases between. CDR3 region: CASKSGSTDTQYF. As DNA, the CDR3 is TGTGCCAGTAAGAGCGGGAGCACAGATACGCAGTATTTT.

V gene TRBV11-2 combines with J gene TRBJ2-7; D is possibly TRBD1 (6 bases). CDR3 length: 14 amino acids. Germline V lookup: CDR1 SGHAT, CDR2 FQNNGV. V was clipped by 5 bases and J by 0 bases, with 11 bases between them. CDR3 sequence: CASSTGTPSYEQYF. The DNA of the CDR3 is TGTGCCAGCAGCACAGGGACCCCCTCCTACGAGCAGTACTTC. The full variable domain, its missing parts supplied by reference TRBV11-2 and TRBJ2-7, is EAGVAQSPRYKIIEKRQSVAFWCNPISGHATLYWYQQILGQGPKLLIQFQNNGVVDDSQLPKDRFSAERLKGVDSTLKIQPAKLEDSAVYLCASSTGTPSYEQYFGPGTRLTVT.

This chain joins TRBV27 and TRBJ2-7, with D maybe TRBD2 (7 bases). V was shortened by 6 bases and J by 2 bases, with 17 bases between the two germline ends. There are 15 residues in the CDR3. Germline CDR1 is MNHEY and CDR2 is SMNVEV (reference sequence). CDR3 bases: TGTGCCAGCAGGGGGGGGTTGGGGGCCCCCTACGAGCAGTACTTC. Translation: CASRGGLGAPYEQYF.

This clone has just a few counts. The chain carries TRBV19 and TRBJ1-1; possible D gene TRBD1, 5 bases. Germline V CDR1 and CDR2: LNHDA, SQIVND (reference sequence). CDR3 length: 15 residues. V was cut by 8 bases and J by 0 bases, with 16 bases left in between. CDR3 in amino acids: CASLNGGVMNTEAFF. In DNA form, the CDR3 reads TGTGCCAGTCTTAATGGGGGGGTAATGAACACTGAAGCTTTCTTT.

Concerning this clone: The same CDR3 is also encoded by other DNA sequences in this sample. The rearrangement uses TRBV28 and TRBJ1-1; TRBD1 aligns across 10 bases. The V segment lost 3 bases and the J segment 5 bases; nucleotides outside the gene matches: 6. The CDR3 extends over 15 amino acids. Germline V gene data show CDR1 as MDHEN and CDR2 as SYDVKM. CDR3 amino acids: CASSLGQGFRTEAFF. DNA for the CDR3: TGTGCCAGCAGTTTGGGACAGGGGTTTAGGACTGAAGCTTTCTTT.

The chain links TRBV28 to TRBJ2-6; 7 bases line up with TRBD1. Germline trimming cut 6 bases from V and 3 bases from J; bases unmatched to any gene: 11. The germline CDR1 and CDR2 sequences are MDHEN and SYDVKM. The CDR3 is made up of 17 amino acids. Here the CDR3 reads CASRLGGRDFGANVLTF. The CDR3 bases are TGTGCCAGCAGGCTAGGGGGCAGGGATTTTGGGGCCAACGTCCTGACTTTC.

To note about this clone: The sample has other DNA sequences that encode this CDR3 too. This rearrangement joins TRBV7-2 to TRBJ2-5; D not resolved. Trimming removed 1 base from V and 4 bases from J, with 7 bases in between. Germline V CDR1 and CDR2: SGHTA, FQGNSA. This CDR3 spans 13 amino acids. The CDR3 sequence: CASSLGGRETQYF. The CDR3 nucleotides are TGTGCCAGCAGCTTAGGAGGAAGAGAGACCCAGTACTTC. Drawing the rest from reference TRBV7-2 and TRBJ2-5, the complete variable domain is GAGVSQSPSNKVTEKGKDVELRCDPISGHTALYWYRQSLGQGLEFLIYFQGNSAPDKSGLPSDRFSAERTGGSVSTLTIQRTQQEDSAVYLCASSLGGRETQYFGPGTRLLVL.

The chain carries TRBV4-3 and TRBJ1-2, with D possibly matching TRBD1 (5 bases). Looked up from germline, CDR1 is LGHNA and CDR2 is YSLEER. V was trimmed by 1 base and J by 0 bases, leaving 12 bases between them. The CDR3 length is 16 residues. Here the CDR3 DNA reads TGCGCCAGCAGCCAAGTAGGGACTATAGCTAACTATGGCTACACCTTC. It encodes CASSQVGTIANYGYTF.

This clone was counted once. The V call is TRBV5-1, the J call TRBJ2-3; 15 nucleotides line up with TRBD2. The CDR3 has 16 residues. J lost 7 bases, V lost 0 bases, and 3 bases had no gene match. Looked up from germline, CDR1 is SGHRS and CDR2 is YFSETQ. The CDR3 DNA follows: TGCGCCAGCAGCTTGGACGGGACTAGCGGGAGGAATACGCAGTATTTT. It translates to CASSLDGTSGRNTQYF. Complete variable domain (other parts from reference TRBV5-1 and TRBJ2-3): KAGVTQTPRYLIKTRGQQVTLSCSPISGHRSVSWYQQTPGQGLQFLFEYFSETQRNKGNFPGRFSGRQFSNSRSEMNVSTLELGDSALYLCASSLDGTSGRNTQYFGPGTRLTVL.

This sequence joins TRBV15 and TRBJ2-5, with D perhaps matching TRBD2 (6 bases). This CDR3 contains 19 residues. V dropped 0 bases and J dropped 4 bases, with 24 bases sitting between them. The germline gives CDR1 LNHNV, CDR2 YYDKDF (reference sequence). CDR3 protein: CATSRDGRGRPAQGETQYF. In DNA form, the CDR3 reads TGTGCCACCAGCAGAGATGGACGAGGGAGGCCCGCCCAGGGAGAGACCCAGTACTTC.

On this clone: Different DNA sequences within this sample yield the same CDR3. The chain carries TRBV20-1 and TRBJ2-3, with D unresolved. Germline CDR1 reads DFQATT; CDR2 reads SNEGSKA (reference sequence). V was pared by 2 bases and J by 6 bases, with 3 bases between. This CDR3 is 10 amino acids long. The CDR3 DNA is TGCAGTGCTAGACGTGATACGCAGTATTTT. Residues: CSARRDTQYF.

This CDR3 reads CASSLDSGPDTQYF. Written as DNA, the CDR3 is TGTGCCAGCAGCTTAGATAGCGGACCAGATACGCAGTATTTT. The J gene is TRBJ2-3, the V gene TRBV7-6, with D possibly TRBD2 on 6 matching bases. In germline, CDR1 is SGHVS, CDR2 FNYEAQ. The CDR3 loop spans 14 amino acids. Between the trimmed V and J ends, which lost 1 base and 4 bases, there was a span of 9 bases.

The chain uses TRBV4-1 and TRBJ2-7; D is unresolved. The germline CDR1 and CDR2 sequences are MGHRA and YSYEKL. CDR3 size: 12 residues. Trimming removed 1 base at V and 7 bases at J, with 8 bases between. CDR3 sequence (DNA): TGCGCCAGCAGCCAAGTCGGGTTGGAGCAGTACTTC. It translates to CASSQVGLEQYF.

In DNA form, the CDR3 reads TGTGCCAGCAACGGCGGCGGGAGGGCAGAGACCCAGTACTTC. It translates to CASNGGGRAETQYF. The rearrangement links TRBV7-9 to TRBJ2-5; 9 bases agree with TRBD2. V lost 7 bases, J lost 4 bases, and 7 bases stayed unmatched. This CDR3 has 14 amino acids. From germline, CDR1 is SEHNR and CDR2 FQNEAQ (reference sequence).

The chain uses TRBV6-4 and TRBJ2-5, with TRBD2 matching over 10 bases. With 5 bases clipped from V and 0 bases from J, the junction kept 3 bases outside the gene matches. Germline CDR1 is MRHNA and CDR2 is SNTAGT. The CDR3 has 15 residues. DNA for the CDR3: TGTGCCAGCAGTTCCGGGACTAGCGACCAAGAGACCCAGTACTTC. It codes for CASSSGTSDQETQYF.